The rows below give T cell receptor beta chains drawn from one sample of a study of blood T cell repertoires in COVID-19. TCRdb keeps only in-frame clones here, not all; method: immunoSEQ multiplex PCR. The sample has about 100,000 clones; about 91% are singletons. The specimen was peripheral blood. These TCRs come from a human donor in a cohort sampled during active COVID-19. Each CDR3 is given with its conserved first and last residue. D genes are given only for firm matches. Size tells how often a clone was seen (once, few, many) or the class of an expanded clone, and some rows leave it out.

v_call,j_call,clone_size,d_call,cdr3_nt,cdr3_aa
TRBV30,TRBJ2-3,-,TRBD1,TGTGCCTGGAGCGACGGGACAGGGGTAGATACGCAGTATTTT,CAWSDGTGVDTQYF
TRBV19,TRBJ2-3,-,TRBD1,TGTGCCAGTAGTGAACGGACAGGGGGGACAGATACGCAGTATTTT,CASSERTGGTDTQYF
TRBV19,TRBJ2-7,-,TRBD1,TGTGCCAGTAGTACTGACAGGGGGCCATCCTACGAGCAGTACTTC,CASSTDRGPSYEQYF
TRBV18,TRBJ1-1,-,-,TGTGCCAGCTCAACCCGGACAGAGATGAACACTGAAGCTTTCTTT,CASSTRTEMNTEAFF
TRBV7-2,TRBJ2-6,once,-,TGTGCCAGCAGCTTAGGACAGCCGAGGAGCTCTGGGGCCAACGTCCTGACTTTC,CASSLGQPRSSGANVLTF
TRBV27,TRBJ2-7,once,TRBD2,TGTGCCAGCAGTTACGGACTAGCGGGGGACGAGCAGTACTTC,CASSYGLAGDEQYF
TRBV4-1,TRBJ2-1,-,-,TGCGCCAGCAGCCAAGTAGGAGCGGAAGATGAGCAGTTCTTC,CASSQVGAEDEQFF
TRBV7-9,TRBJ2-5,-,TRBD2,TGTGCCAGCAGCCATAGCGGGAGAGGAGAGACCCAGTACTTC,CASSHSGRGETQYF
TRBV12-3/TRBV12-4,TRBJ1-1,-,-,TGTGCCAGCAGTCTCGGGATGAACACTGAAGCTTTCTTT,CASSLGMNTEAFF
TRBV15,TRBJ2-2,-,TRBD2,TGTGCCACCAGCCGACTAGCGGTGAACGGGGAGCTGTTTTTT,CATSRLAVNGELFF
TRBV10-3,TRBJ2-7,-,TRBD2,TGTGCCATCAGTGAGTCGACTCTGGCTAGCGGTCCCTACGAGCAGTACTTC,CAISESTLASGPYEQYF
TRBV19,TRBJ1-1,-,-,TGTGCCAGTAGTATAGGATTCGGGGGGATGAACACTGAAGCTTTCTTT,CASSIGFGGMNTEAFF
TRBV27,TRBJ2-3,-,TRBD2,TGTGCCAGCAGTTTATTTAGCGGGGGGGGCACAGATACGCAGTATTTT,CASSLFSGGGTDTQYF
TRBV5-6,TRBJ1-5,-,-,TGTGCCAGCAGCTTGGGCGGGGAACCCTCACAGCCCCAGCATTTT,CASSLGGEPSQPQHF
TRBV19,TRBJ2-1,-,TRBD1,TGTGCCAGTAGTATTATGACGGGACAGTTCCCCTACAATGAGCAGTTCTTC,CASSIMTGQFPYNEQFF
TRBV9,TRBJ2-3,-,-,TGTGCCAGCAGCGCGTGGGAGGTGATATCAGATACGCAGTATTTT,CASSAWEVISDTQYF
TRBV4-2,TRBJ2-4,-,TRBD1,TGTGCCAGCAGCCAAGGGACCGGGACAGCAAACATTCAGTACTTC,CASSQGTGTANIQYF
TRBV7-2,TRBJ2-2,-,-,TGTGCCAGCAGCCCACAGACCGCCCGCACCGGGGAGCTGTTTTTT,CASSPQTARTGELFF
TRBV28,TRBJ2-2,-,-,TGTGCCAGCTGGCAGGGGAGGGTCGGGGAGCTGTTTTTT,CASWQGRVGELFF
TRBV6-5,TRBJ2-1,once,TRBD2,TGTGCCAGCAGTTACTCCCTCAGCGGGAGTTACAATGAGCAGTTCTTC,CASSYSLSGSYNEQFF
TRBV6-5,TRBJ1-3,-,-,TGTGCCAGCAGCTATGATATCTCTGGAAACACCATATATTTT,CASSYDISGNTIYF
TRBV7-9,TRBJ2-1,-,TRBD1,TGTGCCAGCAGCTTGGGACAGGCCCTCGAGCAGTTCTTC,CASSLGQALEQFF
TRBV13,TRBJ1-1,-,-,TGTGCCAGCAGCTTATACAGGCTGGCCACTGAAGCTTTCTTT,CASSLYRLATEAFF
TRBV18,TRBJ1-1,-,-,TGTGCCAGCTCAAAAGGGGGTCAGGCCAACACTGAAGCTTTCTTT,CASSKGGQANTEAFF
TRBV9,TRBJ2-1,-,-,TGTGCCAGCAGCCCCTCAATCAGGCCGAACGATGAGCAGTTCTTC,CASSPSIRPNDEQFF
TRBV6-2/TRBV6-3,TRBJ2-4,-,-,TGTGCCAGCAGTTACTCTCGACAGTCAGGGTGGGACATTCAGTACTTC,CASSYSRQSGWDIQYF
TRBV30,TRBJ2-1,once,TRBD1,TGTGCCTGGAGTGTACAGCGACAGGGGGCACTCAATGAGCAGTTCTTC,CAWSVQRQGALNEQFF
TRBV28,TRBJ1-2,-,TRBD1,TGTGCCAGCAGTTTCCGGGGACAGGGCATCGGCTACACCTTC,CASSFRGQGIGYTF
TRBV7-2,TRBJ2-1,-,-,TGTGCCAGCGGGGCTAGCGAAAAGTTCTTC,CASGASEKFF
TRBV4-2,TRBJ2-2,-,-,TGTGCCAGCAGCCAAACGCACACCTACACCGGGGAGCTGTTTTTT,CASSQTHTYTGELFF
TRBV19,TRBJ1-1,-,-,TGTGCCAGTAGTATAGGGGGCTCTGAAGCTTTCTTT,CASSIGGSEAFF
TRBV9,TRBJ2-1,-,-,TGTGCCAGCAGCGTCCGGACTCAAGGGGGCAATGAGCAGTTCTTC,CASSVRTQGGNEQFF
TRBV5-4,TRBJ2-7,-,TRBD2,TGTGCCAGCAGTAGGAGCGGGGGGAGCTACGAGCAGTACTTC,CASSRSGGSYEQYF
TRBV18,TRBJ1-5,-,-,TGTGCCAGCTCACCAAATGGCCCCGCGGGCAATCAGCCCCAGCATTTT,CASSPNGPAGNQPQHF
TRBV9,TRBJ2-1,-,TRBD2,TGTGCCAGCAGCTCTACGGGACTAGCGGGAGGGCCCTCGGATGAGCAGTTCTTC,CASSSTGLAGGPSDEQFF
TRBV27,TRBJ2-1,-,TRBD2,TGTGCCAGCAGTTTAGGGACTAGCGTCTACGAGCAGTTCTTC,CASSLGTSVYEQFF
TRBV7-9,TRBJ2-2,-,-,TGTGCCAGCAGCTTAGATCTATCGAACACCGGGGAGCTGTTTTTT,CASSLDLSNTGELFF
TRBV6-5,TRBJ1-2,-,TRBD1,TGTGCCAGCAGTTACTCGGACAGGGCTGGCTACACCTTC,CASSYSDRAGYTF
TRBV25-1,TRBJ1-1,-,TRBD1,TGTGCCAGCAGTGGGGGACAGGGGTACACTGAAGCTTTCTTT,CASSGGQGYTEAFF
TRBV7-8,TRBJ2-1,once,TRBD2,TGTGCCAGCAGCCGCCTTAGCGGGGGGTACTACAATGAGCAGTTCTTC,CASSRLSGGYYNEQFF
TRBV30,TRBJ2-7,-,-,TGTGCCTGGAGCGCCGCGGGGACCTTCTCCTACGAGCAGTACTTC,CAWSAAGTFSYEQYF
TRBV9,TRBJ1-1,-,-,TGTGCCAGCAGCGTAGACGGGGGGCGGACTGAAGCTTTCTTT,CASSVDGGRTEAFF
TRBV5-4,TRBJ1-1,once,TRBD1,TGTGCCAGCAGCGGACCGGGACAGGGCTATGGCACTGAAGCTTTCTTT,CASSGPGQGYGTEAFF
TRBV5-4,TRBJ2-1,-,TRBD1,TGTGCCATCCGTCCGGGACAGGGGGGAATAGAGCAGTTCTTC,CAIRPGQGGIEQFF
TRBV19,TRBJ2-1,-,-,TGTGCCAGTAGTATCGGTCCGGGATCCTACAATGAGCAGTTCTTC,CASSIGPGSYNEQFF